The present entry profiles one TCR beta chain with its context. These data are taken from a study of blood T cell repertoires in COVID-19. Losses at the gene ends were 8 bases for V and 5 bases for J; bases not matched to a gene: 11. The CDR3 contains 14 residues. Germline assignment: CDR1 LNHNV and CDR2 YYDKDF (reference sequence). Assay used: immunoSEQ multiplex PCR; TCRdb lists only in-frame clones, some missing. The table records 70,000 to 85,000 clones, about 90% of them present only once. The chain links TRBV15 to TRBJ2-5; TRBD2 aligns across 7 bases. The sequence was obtained from a woman aged 45-65 years with active or convalescent COVID-19. Sequencing input: peripheral blood. The DNA for the CDR3 is TGTGCCACCTCTGCCGAGCGGGGTAGGGAGACCCAGTACTTC. It translates to CATSAERGRETQYF.